The 31 T cell receptor beta chains below all came from one sample that was sequenced in a study of technical replicates of blood from a handful of donors. Sequencing used immunoSEQ multiplex PCR; TCRdb keeps in-frame clones, though not all of them. The table has approximately 15,000 clones, approximately 80% seen once. Sequenced material: PBMCs. The receptors here all came from a human donor in good health.

The rearrangement uses TRBV6-1 and TRBJ2-7; possible D gene TRBD2, 7 bases. In germline, CDR1 is MNHNS, CDR2 SASEGT. V lost 2 bases and J 3 bases, leaving 11 bases between the germline ends. The CDR3 contains 14 residues. CDR3 sequence reads: CASSEWRGHYEQYF. The CDR3 region has the DNA TGTGCCAGCAGTGAATGGCGGGGGCACTACGAGCAGTACTTC.

This clone was picked up one time. This chain joins TRBV2 and TRBJ1-4; D call uncertain. Per the germline V gene, CDR1 is SNHLY and CDR2 is FYNNEI. The length of the CDR3 is 13 residues. V was pared by 6 bases and J by 3 bases, with 8 bases between. This CDR3 is CASSQLPNEKLFF. The CDR3 nucleotides are TGTGCCAGCAGCCAGTTACCTAATGAAAAACTGTTTTTT.

This chain uses TRBV30 with TRBJ2-7, with 10 bases that match TRBD1. Looked up from germline, CDR1 is GTSNPN and CDR2 is SVGIG (reference sequence). The CDR3 is 13 residues long. The ends lost 3 bases at V and 6 bases at J; junction bases unmatched: 5. DNA for the CDR3: TGTGCCTGGAGGAGGACAGGGGGAGCCGAGCAGTACTTC. Translation gives CAWRRTGGAEQYF.

The sample holds a few counts of this clone. The J gene is TRBJ1-5, the V gene TRBV6-6; D is perhaps TRBD1 (6 bases). The germline gives CDR1 MNHNY, CDR2 SVGAGI (reference sequence). Trimming stripped 6 bases from V and 6 bases from J, with 15 bases between. The CDR3 contains 14 residues. In DNA, the CDR3 is TGTGCCAGCAGCGCGACAGGTGACGGTCAGCCCCAGCATTTT. It encodes CASSATGDGQPQHF.

In its sample, this clone was seen a few times. This chain connects TRBV6-6 to TRBJ2-7, with 11 bases matching TRBD2. This CDR3 has 15 residues. With 6 bases clipped from V and 0 bases from J, the junction kept 4 bases outside the gene matches. CDR1 and CDR2 (germline): MNHNY, SVGAGI (reference sequence). CDR3 DNA sequence: TGTGCCAGCAGGCCGGGACTAGCGGACTCCTACGAGCAGTACTTC. As protein: CASRPGLADSYEQYF.

The chain employs TRBV6-1 and TRBJ1-1; D not resolved. V dropped 7 bases and J dropped 8 bases, with 8 bases sitting between them. The CDR3 consists of 10 residues. The germline V gene has CDR1 MNHNS and CDR2 SASEGT. CDR3 sequence reads: CASMDFEAFF. The CDR3 DNA is TGTGCCAGCATGGACTTCGAAGCTTTCTTT.

The chain is built from TRBV10-3 and TRBJ2-7; D uncertain. Trimming stripped 3 bases from V and 1 base from J, with 10 bases between. Germline CDR1 is ENHRY and CDR2 is SYGVKD. The CDR3 length is 14 residues. CDR3 nucleotide sequence: TGTGCCATCAGTGATATGAGCTTTTCCTACGAGCAGTACTTC. Translating gives CAISDMSFSYEQYF.

Only one count was recorded for this clone. The chain is built from TRBV28 and TRBJ2-6, with D possibly matching TRBD1 (5 bases). Per the germline V gene, CDR1 is MDHEN and CDR2 is SYDVKM. This CDR3 has 15 residues. V was pared by 3 bases and J by 1 base, with 7 bases between. The CDR3, as DNA: TGTGCCAGCAGTTTGTCAGGGTCTGGGGCCAACGTCCTGACTTTC. This encodes CASSLSGSGANVLTF.

In its sample, this clone was seen a few times. The genes are TRBV6-6 and TRBJ1-2; D remains ambiguous. The CDR3 consists of 15 residues. Germline CDR1 and CDR2: MNHNY and SVGAGI (reference sequence). V gave up 0 bases and J gave up 8 bases, with 16 bases separating them. The CDR3 loop is CASSYSNPDPQGYTF. CDR3 nucleotide sequence: TGTGCCAGCAGTTACTCGAACCCCGATCCACAGGGCTACACCTTC.

The chain joins TRBV11-2 to TRBJ2-7; D may be TRBD2 (7 bases). This CDR3 is built from 15 residues. V lost 5 bases, J lost 3 bases, and 17 bases lay in between. The germline V gene has CDR1 SGHAT and CDR2 FQNNGV. CDR3 region: CASSLGGGEFYEQYF. In nucleotides, the CDR3 is TGTGCCAGCAGCCTAGGGGGGGGCGAGTTCTACGAGCAGTACTTC.

J is TRBJ2-7 and V is TRBV28; TRBD1 aligns across 8 bases. V was clipped by 6 bases and J by 4 bases; unmatched bases: 5. The germline V gene has CDR1 MDHEN and CDR2 SYDVKM. The CDR3 runs to 13 residues. This chain's CDR3 is CASRLGQEYEQYF. The CDR3 coding sequence is TGTGCCAGCAGGTTGGGACAGGAATACGAGCAGTACTTC.

The V gene is TRBV10-3, the J gene TRBJ2-1, with 10 nucleotides matching TRBD1. Trimming took 10 bases from V and 4 from J; bases not matched to a gene: 7. Germline CDR1 ENHRY, CDR2 SYGVKD. The CDR3 is 14 amino acids. CDR3 protein: CATTGGDRYNEQFF. CDR3 nucleotides: TGTGCCACGACAGGGGGCGACAGATACAATGAGCAGTTCTTC.

The V call is TRBV30, the J call TRBJ2-1; no definite D call. The CDR3 is 14 residues long. V was clipped by 0 bases and J by 8 bases, with 14 bases between them. The V gene's germline CDR1 is GTSNPN and CDR2 SVGIG (reference sequence). The CDR3 is CAWSVSLAVDEQFF. Written as DNA, the CDR3 is TGTGCCTGGAGTGTATCTTTGGCGGTTGATGAGCAGTTCTTC.

J is TRBJ2-1 and V is TRBV7-9, with 8 nucleotides matching TRBD1. Germline CDR1 is SEHNR and CDR2 is FQNEAQ (reference sequence). V shed 5 bases, J shed 4 bases, and the junction held 10 bases outside the gene matches. CDR3 size: 16 residues. In DNA form, the CDR3 reads TGTGCCAGCAGCACACAGGGGGTTCTTATTTACAATGAGCAGTTCTTC. As protein: CASSTQGVLIYNEQFF.

The rearrangement uses TRBV27 and TRBJ2-6; D may be TRBD1 (6 bases). This CDR3 region has 17 residues. CDR1 and CDR2 from the germline V gene are MNHEY and SMNVEV (reference sequence). Deletions cut 3 bases from V and 1 base from J, with 13 bases between. The CDR3 sequence is CASSFNPTGSGANVLTF. CDR3 coding DNA: TGTGCCAGCAGTTTCAACCCAACAGGGTCTGGGGCCAACGTCCTGACTTTC.

V is TRBV6-1 and J is TRBJ1-4; 9 bases match TRBD1. The germline V gene has CDR1 MNHNS and CDR2 SASEGT. This CDR3 spans 16 amino acids. Trimming took 3 bases from V and 5 from J; bases not matched to a gene: 7. CDR3 nucleotide sequence: TGTGCCAGCAGTGAGGCTACCGGGACAGGGAATGAAAAACTGTTTTTT. Translated, it gives CASSEATGTGNEKLFF.

The V and J genes are TRBV5-4 and TRBJ2-5, with 11 bases aligning to TRBD2. The length of the CDR3 is 16 residues. Germline V gene sequence: CDR1 SGHNT, CDR2 YYREEE (reference sequence). V dropped 0 bases and J dropped 5; count of bases not matched to a gene: 6. CDR3 DNA: TGTGCCAGCAGCTTGGAAGTAGCGGGAGGGGGGGAGACCCAGTACTTC. Encoded protein: CASSLEVAGGGETQYF.

This chain joins TRBV29-1 and TRBJ2-1; weak D call: TRBD2 (5 bases). This CDR3 has 14 amino acids. The V end lost 6 bases, the J end lost 7 bases, and 19 bases lay between the germline ends. Looked up from germline, CDR1 is SQVTM and CDR2 is ANQGSEA. DNA of the CDR3: TGCAGCGTAAAACCCGGGCCCGGCGGGAATGAGCAGTTCTTC. Translating gives CSVKPGPGGNEQFF.

V is TRBV2 and J is TRBJ2-6, with D perhaps TRBD2 (6 bases). Looked up from germline, CDR1 is SNHLY and CDR2 is FYNNEI. The CDR3 spans 18 residues. With 6 bases removed from V and 4 bases from J, the gap between germline ends came to 22 bases. This CDR3 is CASREPGTPGKGANVLTF. CDR3 DNA: TGTGCCAGCAGGGAGCCCGGGACTCCTGGGAAGGGGGCCAACGTCCTGACTTTC.

This rearrangement joins TRBV6-1 to TRBJ1-1; D is unclear. CDR1 is MNHNS and CDR2 is SASEGT in the germline V gene. The ends were cut back, 1 base at V and 2 bases at J, with 17 bases in the middle. This CDR3 has 17 amino acids. The CDR3 region has the DNA TGTGCCAGCAGTGAAGGGGAGGGATGGGAAAAAAACACTGAAGCTTTCTTT. Encoded protein: CASSEGEGWEKNTEAFF.

The genes are TRBV18 and TRBJ2-2; D gene ambiguous. Germline CDR1 reads KGHSH; CDR2 reads LQKENI. The CDR3 is 14 residues long. The V end lost 5 bases, the J end lost 2 bases, and 9 bases lay between the germline ends. The CDR3 reads CASSVQANTGELFF. The CDR3 DNA follows: TGTGCCAGCTCAGTCCAGGCTAACACCGGGGAGCTGTTTTTT.

This chain connects TRBV15 to TRBJ2-2, with 7 nucleotides matching TRBD1. V was pared by 0 bases and J by 2 bases, with 6 bases of the junction left unmatched. CDR1 LNHNV and CDR2 YYDKDF come from the germline V gene (reference sequence). This CDR3 region has 17 residues. The CDR3 DNA is TGTGCCACCAGCAGAGATTTTGAGGGGGCCAACACCGGGGAGCTGTTTTTT. Its translation is CATSRDFEGANTGELFF.

The chain couples TRBV10-3 to TRBJ2-1; 14 bases align to TRBD2. From germline, CDR1 is ENHRY and CDR2 SYGVKD. The CDR3 totals 16 residues. J lost 10 bases, V lost 11 bases, and 16 bases had no gene match. For the CDR3, the DNA is TGTGCCCACGGGACTAGCGGGAGTAGAGGCGACGGGGAGCAGTTCTTC. Translated: CAHGTSGSRGDGEQFF.

This clone was observed a few times. The genes are TRBV29-1 and TRBJ1-2; D is ambiguous. This CDR3 is 11 amino acids long. Trimming removed 7 bases from V and 2 bases from J, with 8 bases in between. The germline V gene encodes CDR1 SQVTM and CDR2 ANQGSEA. DNA for the CDR3: TGCAGCGGACTCGAAAACTATGGCTACACCTTC. Protein product: CSGLENYGYTF.

The chain carries TRBV7-8 and TRBJ2-7; no definite D call. The CDR3 has 12 residues. Trimming removed 1 base at V and 3 bases at J, with 4 bases between. Per germline, CDR1 SGHVS and CDR2 FQNEAQ. The CDR3 spells CASSLVRYEQYF. The DNA for the CDR3 is TGTGCCAGCAGCTTAGTTCGCTACGAGCAGTACTTC.

The rearrangement uses TRBV27 and TRBJ1-1; 8 bases are a match to TRBD1. Germline CDR1 and CDR2: MNHEY and SMNVEV (reference sequence). The CDR3 totals 15 residues. Trimming cost V 3 bases and J 0 bases; bases outside gene matches: 3. The CDR3 region is CASSFGTGMNTEAFF. As DNA, the CDR3 is TGTGCCAGCAGTTTCGGGACAGGTATGAACACTGAAGCTTTCTTT.

V and J are TRBV5-8 and TRBJ2-2; TRBD1 matches 7 bases. The junction had 5 bases not matched to a gene; V was cut back by 7 bases and J by 2 bases. The CDR3 has 14 amino acids. The germline V gene encodes CDR1 SGHTS and CDR2 YDEGEE. This CDR3 is CASGDRVNTGELFF. The DNA for the CDR3 is TGTGCCAGCGGCGACAGGGTCAACACCGGGGAGCTGTTTTTT.

The chain links TRBV7-9 to TRBJ2-1, with D possibly matching TRBD2 (5 bases). Germline lookup yields CDR1 SEHNR and CDR2 FQNEAQ (reference sequence). The CDR3 sequence is 18 residues long. Trimming left V 2 bases short and J 2 bases short, with 19 bases between. CDR3 loop: CASSLTPGLGPTYNEQFF. Written as DNA, the CDR3 is TGTGCCAGCAGCTTAACCCCCGGACTCGGGCCCACCTACAATGAGCAGTTCTTC.

The rearrangement joins TRBV6-6 to TRBJ2-1; D perhaps matches TRBD2 (7 bases). This CDR3 is built from 14 residues. V lost 0 bases, J lost 9 bases, and 12 bases lay in between. Germline V CDR1 and CDR2: MNHNY, SVGAGI (reference sequence). The CDR3 nucleotides are TGTGCCAGCAGTTACTCAGGGGGGGGTAGTGAGCAGTTCTTC. Protein sequence: CASSYSGGGSEQFF.

The chain recombines TRBV5-4 with TRBJ1-4; D is unclear. CDR1 is SGHNT, CDR2 YYREEE, per germline (reference sequence). The CDR3 runs to 18 residues. Trimming took 4 bases from V and 8 from J, leaving 27 bases between them. The CDR3 loop is CASSPGGQEASWEEKLFF. The CDR3 DNA is TGTGCCAGCAGCCCAGGTGGGCAGGAGGCCTCATGGGAGGAAAAACTGTTTTTT.

In DNA form, the CDR3 reads TGTGCCAGCACCCTAAAACCCGTTACTAGCGGGAGTGGGTTATACGAGCAGTACTTC. Its translation is CASTLKPVTSGSGLYEQYF. The V and J genes are TRBV19 and TRBJ2-7; TRBD2 matches at 11 bases. The CDR3 spans 19 residues. Per germline, CDR1 LNHDA and CDR2 SQIVND (reference sequence). Unmatched junction bases numbered 23, after V lost 9 bases and J lost 4 bases.